A single count supports the clone carrying this T cell receptor (beta chain). The CDR3 regions of TCR beta were amplified from RNA transcripts. HTBI primers were used for first-round RT-PCR of the TCR CDR3. Using its own MiXCR run on the multiplex PCR reads, TCRdb lists one record per CDR3 protein. In the table there are roughly 500,000 distinct CDR3 sequences, just over 45% of which are singletons. This CDR3 is built from 10 residues. Trimming removed 11 bases at V and 8 bases at J, with 12 bases between. Germline V CDR1 and CDR2: KGHSH, LQKENI. These data are taken from a study of T cells in Graves' hyperthyroidism and ophthalmopathy.

The receptor was derived from an adult woman with Graves' disease, either hyperthyroidism or ophthalmopathy (not recorded which). The sample taken for sequencing was peripheral blood or thyroid tissue (not recorded which). The V call is TRBV18, the J call TRBJ1-1; D is uncertain. CDR3 protein: CARGYVEAFF. For the CDR3, the DNA is TGTGCCCGAGGGTACGTGGAAGCTTTCTTT.